The 18 T cell receptor beta chains in this list originate from one sample, sequenced in a study of post-analysis software for immune sequencing data. Overall study results and limits: TRBV5-6, TRBV5-1 and TRBV20-1 belonged to a set of roughly 5 TRBV segments that were more frequent in patients than controls.

Unique molecular identifiers had been added to the TCR beta cDNA libraries. Using its own MiXCR run on the PCR reads, TCRdb lists one record per CDR3 protein. The sample holds roughly 870,000 distinct CDR3 sequences, around 53% seen once. For these TCRs, the target antigens are not known. The sample consisted of blood. The receptors derive from a girl aged 10-17 years with multiple sclerosis.

The CDR3 nucleotides are TGCGCCAGCGCAGGAGGTAATGAGCAGTTCTTC. This codes for CASAGGNEQFF. The gene calls are TRBV5-1 and TRBJ2-1; weak D call: TRBD2 (5 bases). Germline CDR1 SGHRS, CDR2 YFSETQ. V was shortened by 7 bases and J by 7 bases, with 9 bases between the two germline ends. The CDR3 sequence is 11 residues long.

The chain carries TRBV12-3 or TRBV12-4 and TRBJ2-7, with D perhaps TRBD1 (6 bases). Trimming shortened V by 3 bases and J by 1 base, and 22 bases separated the two germline ends. The CDR3 totals 18 residues. Here the CDR3 reads CASSFRVGANNPSYEQYF. The CDR3 DNA is TGTGCCAGCAGTTTTAGGGTGGGGGCCAATAACCCGTCCTACGAGCAGTACTTC.

This chain joins TRBV20-1 and TRBJ2-7; the D gene is possibly TRBD1 (6 bases). V was shortened by 2 bases and J by 5 bases, with 16 bases between the two germline ends. Per the germline V gene, CDR1 is DFQATT and CDR2 is SNEGSKA (reference sequence). The CDR3 runs to 14 residues. The CDR3 loop is CSARPTGEKNEQYF. The CDR3 DNA is TGCAGTGCTAGACCGACAGGTGAGAAAAACGAGCAGTACTTC.

The chain carries TRBV5-1 and TRBJ2-7; TRBD1 matches at 7 bases. The V segment lost 0 bases and the J segment 5 bases; nucleotides outside the gene matches: 11. This CDR3 region has 16 residues. CDR1 and CDR2 from the germline V gene are SGHRS and YFSETQ. The CDR3 DNA reads TGCGCCAGCAGCTTGGGCCTACGTCAGGGGGACCACGAGCAGTACTTC. Translated: CASSLGLRQGDHEQYF.

CDR3 residues: CASSPSRAGRQETQYF. CDR3 bases: TGTGCCAGCAGTCCGTCGAGGGCGGGGAGACAAGAGACCCAGTACTTC. This rearrangement joins TRBV12-3 or TRBV12-4 to TRBJ2-4; possibly TRBD2 for D (6 bases). The end of the DNA aligns better with TRBJ2-5, so the J call may be wrong. The CDR3 has 16 amino acids.

This clonotype was found a few times. This chain uses TRBV20-1 with TRBJ2-5; D not certain. Germline CDR1 reads DFQATT; CDR2 reads SNEGSKA (reference sequence). This CDR3 is 13 amino acids long. The V end was cut by 3 bases, the J end by 0 bases, with 8 bases between. Here the CDR3 reads CSASDGYQETQYF. The CDR3 bases are TGCAGTGCTAGCGATGGATACCAAGAGACCCAGTACTTC.

This chain connects TRBV20-1 to TRBJ2-7; 9 bases map to TRBD2. Germline V gene sequence: CDR1 DFQATT, CDR2 SNEGSKA (reference sequence). The CDR3 loop spans 14 amino acids. With V trimmed by 5 bases and J by 7 bases, 12 bases remained unmatched. The DNA for the CDR3 is TGCAGTGCTCTTAGCGGGAGCCCTCCCTCAGAGCAGTACTTC. Translated: CSALSGSPPSEQYF.

The chain has TRBV20-1 and TRBJ2-7, with D possibly matching TRBD2 (6 bases). CDR1 is DFQATT and CDR2 is SNEGSKA in the germline V gene (reference sequence). V was trimmed by 3 bases and J by 2 bases, leaving 17 bases between them. This CDR3 spans 15 amino acids. CDR3 nucleotides: TGCAGTGCTAGGGAAGGGAATCTAGCGCCCTACGAGCAGTACTTC. It is translated as CSAREGNLAPYEQYF.

This chain joins TRBV5-6 and TRBJ2-7; TRBD2 matches at 9 bases. The end of the DNA is better explained by TRBJ2-5, so the J call may be wrong. This CDR3 comprises 15 residues. Looked up from germline, CDR1 is SGHDT and CDR2 is YYEEEE. CDR3 bases: TGTGCCAGCAGCGCTAGCGGGGTCCGCACGGAGACCCAGTACTTC. Protein sequence: CASSASGVRTETQYF.

The chain couples TRBV7-8 to TRBJ2-6; no clear D gene. The CDR3 is made up of 14 amino acids. Per the germline V gene, CDR1 is SGHVS and CDR2 is FQNEAQ. Trimming stripped 1 base from V and 4 bases from J, with 5 bases between. In nucleotides, the CDR3 is TGTGCCAGCAGCTTAGGGGTCGGGGCCAACGTCCTGACTTTC. It yields the protein CASSLGVGANVLTF.

The chain combines TRBV20-1 with TRBJ2-1; D remains ambiguous. Germline values: CDR1 DFQATT, CDR2 SNEGSKA (reference sequence). This CDR3 has 13 amino acids. The ends were cut back, 2 bases at V and 4 bases at J, with 9 bases in the middle. CDR3 residues: CSARPILYNEQFF. The CDR3 region has the DNA TGCAGTGCTAGACCTATTCTATACAATGAGCAGTTCTTC.

This clonotype turned up a few times. The genes are TRBV29-1 and TRBJ2-3; 8 bases line up with TRBD2. Germline-derived CDR1 and CDR2 are SQVTM and ANQGSEA. CDR3 size: 15 residues. After removal of 6 bases from V and 3 bases from J, the junction contained 11 bases not matched to a gene. The CDR3 coding sequence is TGCAGCGTCATCGTAGCGGGGACGGTGACAGATACGCAGTATTTT. It yields the protein CSVIVAGTVTDTQYF.

Only a few counts were recorded for this clonotype. CDR3 DNA: TGTGCCAGCAGTTTACTAGCGGCAGATACGCAGTATTTT. Protein: CASSLLAADTQYF. The chain couples TRBV12-3 or TRBV12-4 to TRBJ2-3; 7 nucleotides align to TRBD2. J lost 4 bases, V lost 2 bases, and 0 bases had no gene match. This CDR3 comprises 13 residues.

The V gene is TRBV12-3 or TRBV12-4, the J gene TRBJ2-7; weak D call: TRBD2 (5 bases). Trimming cost V 2 bases and J 10 bases, with 18 bases left between them. The CDR3 length is 14 residues. The CDR3 region is CASSLWARGGTQYF. For the CDR3, the DNA is TGTGCCAGCAGTTTATGGGCTAGAGGAGGTACCCAGTACTTC.

The CDR3 region is CASSPREGLAGETQYF. As DNA, the CDR3 is TGTGCCAGCTCACCGCGCGAGGGACTAGCTGGCGAGACCCAGTACTTC. The chain has TRBV18 and TRBJ2-7; 9 positions match TRBD2. The DNA end lines up better with TRBJ2-5; the J call may be wrong. Per germline, CDR1 KGHSH and CDR2 LQKENI. The CDR3 is made up of 16 amino acids.

As for this clonotype: At one boundary the junction diverges from the germline segment, which might be a read error. The chain is built from TRBV12-3 or TRBV12-4 and TRBJ2-3, with D uncertain. This CDR3 has 14 residues. The CDR3 region has the DNA TGTGCCAGCAGTTCCACAGAAAGAGCAGATACGCAATATTTT. It translates to CASSSTERADTQYF.

V usage is TRBV2 and J usage is TRBJ2-7, with D perhaps TRBD2 (7 bases). The CDR3 runs to 15 residues. Germline V gene lookup returns CDR1 SNHLY and CDR2 FYNNEI. V gave up 6 bases and J gave up 1 base, with 16 bases separating them. CDR3 in amino acids: CASRTDGGPSYEQYF. The CDR3 region has the DNA TGTGCCAGCAGAACGGACGGGGGGCCATCCTACGAGCAGTACTTC.

In this sample, this clonotype turned up a few times. This sequence joins TRBV27 and TRBJ1-5; 9 bases are shared with TRBD1. The CDR3 runs 14 residues. J gave up 4 bases and V 7 bases, and 5 bases lay outside the gene matches. Germline V gives CDR1 MNHEY, CDR2 SMNVEV (reference sequence). CDR3 region: CASKVGQGNQPQHF. The CDR3 bases are TGTGCCAGCAAAGTTGGACAGGGGAATCAGCCCCAGCATTTT.